The 27 T cell receptor beta chains reported below all come from one sample, sequenced in a study of shared clonotypes between healthy human individuals. Clones were sequenced by immunoSEQ multiplex PCR, and TCRdb holds only the in-frame ones, with some missing. The sample carries more than 1 million clones, approximately 80% recorded once. Sequencing was carried out using memory CD4+ T cells from PBMCs. The subset was: CD45RA-negative fraction. These TCRs come from a man aged 18 to 29 in good health. Some clones in this sample may be carry-over from other donors' samples.

In this sample, this clone turned up once. The J gene is TRBJ1-5, the V gene TRBV29-1; the D is unclear. CDR1 is SQVTM, CDR2 ANQGSEA, per germline. This CDR3 region has 12 residues. V lost 8 bases, J lost 2 bases, and 10 bases lay in between. CDR3 coding DNA: TGCAGCTGGCGAAGGGGCAATCAGCCCCAGCATTTT. It yields the protein CSWRRGNQPQHF.

The V and J genes are TRBV28 and TRBJ1-3; D uncertain. The CDR3 spans 14 residues. CDR1 is MDHEN, CDR2 SYDVKM, per germline. V lost 5 bases and J lost 4, with 12 bases in between. The DNA for the CDR3 is TGTGCCAGCAGTCCCCCCCGCTGGGGAAACACCATATATTTT. This codes for CASSPPRWGNTIYF.

The chain has TRBV19 and TRBJ1-5, with 9 bases aligning to TRBD1. Unmatched junction bases numbered 7, after V lost 8 bases and J lost 2 bases. CDR3 length: 15 amino acids. The germline V gene encodes CDR1 LNHDA and CDR2 SQIVND (reference sequence). CDR3 loop: CASQQGAWGNQPQHF. The CDR3 DNA reads TGTGCCAGTCAACAGGGGGCTTGGGGCAATCAGCCCCAGCATTTT. Together with reference TRBV19 and TRBJ1-5, the CDR3 gives the full variable domain: DGGITQSPKYLFRKEGQNVTLSCEQNLNHDAMYWYRQDPGQGLRLIYYSQIVNDFQKGDIAEGYSVSREKKESFPLTVTSAQKNPTAFYLCASQQGAWGNQPQHFGDGTRLSIL.

V is TRBV7-9 and J is TRBJ1-5, with 8 bases identical to TRBD1. CDR1 is SEHNR, CDR2 FQNEAQ, per germline (reference sequence). V dropped 5 bases and J dropped 6; count of bases not matched to a gene: 3. This CDR3 is built from 13 residues. DNA of the CDR3: TGTGCCAGCAGCACACAGGGGGGTCAGCCCCAGCATTTT. Protein: CASSTQGGQPQHF.

CDR3 loop: CASSLLTQGNYGYTF. The CDR3 DNA sequence: TGTGCCAGCAGTTTATTAACACAGGGTAACTATGGCTACACCTTC. The chain employs TRBV28 and TRBJ1-2; possible D gene TRBD1, 6 bases. CDR3 size: 15 residues. Germline V gene data show CDR1 as MDHEN and CDR2 as SYDVKM. Trimming took 1 base from V and 1 from J, leaving 10 bases between them.

J is TRBJ2-1 and V is TRBV7-3; 9 bases map to TRBD2. This CDR3 is built from 15 residues. The trim removed 5 bases at V and 1 base at J, leaving 3 bases unmatched. Germline V gene sequence: CDR1 SGHTA, CDR2 FQGTGA. The CDR3 loop is CASSPGLASYNEQFF. The DNA of the CDR3 is TGTGCCAGCAGCCCCGGACTAGCGTCCTACAATGAGCAGTTCTTC.

The chain carries TRBV6-5 and TRBJ2-7; 10 nucleotides align to TRBD1. The trim removed 4 bases at V and 1 base at J, leaving 7 bases unmatched. The V gene's germline CDR1 is MNHEY and CDR2 SVGAGI. This CDR3 comprises 16 residues. This chain's CDR3 is CASSSHWGQGSYEQYF. In nucleotides, the CDR3 is TGTGCCAGCAGTTCACATTGGGGACAGGGGTCCTACGAGCAGTACTTC.

The V gene is TRBV4-3, the J gene TRBJ1-2; tentative D call: TRBD1 (6 bases). The CDR3 has 17 residues. Germline V gene sequence: CDR1 LGHNA, CDR2 YSLEER. Trimming removed 4 bases from V and 2 bases from J, with 20 bases in between. The CDR3 spells CASSPRQAVGTNYGYTF. In nucleotides, the CDR3 is TGCGCCAGCAGCCCCCGACAGGCTGTGGGGACAAACTATGGCTACACCTTC.

The chain employs TRBV6-1 and TRBJ2-7, with 9 bases lining up with TRBD2. The CDR3 is made up of 14 amino acids. J was trimmed by 0 bases and V by 7 bases; bases with no gene match: 4. Germline loops: CDR1 MNHNS, CDR2 SASEGT. CDR3 loop: CASTASGTSYEQYF. CDR3 bases: TGTGCCAGCACGGCTAGCGGGACCTCCTACGAGCAGTACTTC.

The rearrangement links TRBV25-1 to TRBJ2-5, with D tentatively TRBD1 or TRBD2 (5 bases each). V lost 3 bases to trimming and J lost 5 bases, with 16 bases between them. The germline V gene encodes CDR1 MGHDK and CDR2 SYGVNS. The CDR3 has 15 amino acids. The CDR3 nucleotides read TGTGCCAGCAGTGACTCCACCCGAGGGGTCGAGACCCAGTACTTC. As protein: CASSDSTRGVETQYF.

This clone showed up just a few times. This chain connects TRBV11-2 to TRBJ1-1; no reliable D call. V shed 3 bases and J shed 3 bases, with 14 bases lying between them. This CDR3 has 15 amino acids. Germline CDR1 is SGHAT and CDR2 is FQNNGV. The CDR3 region is CASSLRTGRDTEAFF. DNA for the CDR3: TGTGCCAGCAGCTTGAGAACCGGGAGGGACACTGAAGCTTTCTTT.

This chain links TRBV28 with TRBJ2-7; a weak D match, TRBD1 (6 bases). The CDR3 loop spans 15 amino acids. The germline gives CDR1 MDHEN, CDR2 SYDVKM. V was clipped by 5 bases and J by 0 bases, with 14 bases between them. Here the CDR3 DNA reads TGTGCCAGCAGTGCTACAGGGCCCTCCTCCTACGAGCAGTACTTC. As protein: CASSATGPSSYEQYF.

This clone was seen a handful of times. The chain combines TRBV14 with TRBJ1-4; D is perhaps TRBD1 (6 bases). The CDR3 spans 14 residues. V dropped 4 bases and J dropped 0 bases, with 6 bases sitting between them. Looked up from germline, CDR1 is SGHDN and CDR2 is FVKESK. The CDR3 region is CASSPGATNEKLFF. CDR3 sequence (DNA): TGTGCCAGCAGCCCAGGGGCAACTAATGAAAAACTGTTTTTT.

This chain connects TRBV30 to TRBJ2-1, with 12 positions matching TRBD2. Per germline, CDR1 GTSNPN and CDR2 SVGIG (reference sequence). The V gene end was trimmed by 4 bases and the J gene end by 5 bases; junction bases not matched to a gene: 3. This CDR3 has 14 residues. This CDR3 reads CAWTSGRAHNEQFF. CDR3 DNA sequence: TGTGCCTGGACTAGCGGGAGGGCACACAATGAGCAGTTCTTC.

The chain links TRBV6-5 to TRBJ2-3, with 12 bases identical to TRBD2. The CDR3 contains 16 residues. V shed 4 bases and J 5 bases; nucleotides not matched to a gene: 7. Germline V CDR1 and CDR2: MNHEY, SVGAGI. The DNA for the CDR3 is TGTGCCAGCAGTTTCCTAGCGGGAGGGCGGGTAGATACGCAGTATTTT. Its translation is CASSFLAGGRVDTQYF.

The chain recombines TRBV7-2 with TRBJ1-2; D ambiguous. The CDR3 has 14 residues. Trimming took 2 bases from V and 7 from J, leaving 14 bases between them. Germline V gene sequence: CDR1 SGHTA, CDR2 FQGNSA. The chain's CDR3 is CASSLREGTVGYTF. CDR3 bases: TGTGCCAGCAGCTTACGGGAGGGAACGGTTGGCTACACCTTC.

The V gene is TRBV18, the J gene TRBJ2-2, with 9 bases lining up with TRBD1. CDR1 is KGHSH, CDR2 LQKENI, per germline. The CDR3 extends over 14 amino acids. J was trimmed by 6 bases and V by 4 bases; bases with no gene match: 3. The CDR3 coding sequence is TGTGCCAGCTCACTACAGGGGGCTGCCGGGGAGCTGTTTTTT. This codes for CASSLQGAAGELFF.

The rearrangement links TRBV25-1 to TRBJ2-5; the match to TRBD2 covers 8 bases. J gave up 5 bases and V 3 bases, and 8 bases lay outside the gene matches. From germline, CDR1 is MGHDK and CDR2 SYGVNS. The CDR3 covers 15 residues. CDR3 protein: CASSDPSGSGETQYF. Here the CDR3 DNA reads TGTGCCAGCAGTGACCCGAGCGGGAGTGGGGAGACCCAGTACTTC.

The V call is TRBV5-1, the J call TRBJ2-3; unclear D gene. V lost 0 bases and J 1 base, leaving 6 bases between the germline ends. Germline-derived CDR1 and CDR2 are SGHRS and YFSETQ. The CDR3 has 14 residues. The CDR3 is CASSLALGTDTQYF. Written as DNA, the CDR3 is TGCGCCAGCAGCTTGGCCTTGGGCACAGATACGCAGTATTTT.

The chain recombines TRBV18 with TRBJ2-7, with a weak D call TRBD2 (6 bases). V was pared by 3 bases and J by 3 bases, with 30 bases between. The germline V gene has CDR1 KGHSH and CDR2 LQKENI. This CDR3 comprises 20 residues. The DNA of the CDR3 is TGTGCCAGCTCACCCCTGGGCCTGGGACTGAAGTCCGCCCACGTCTACGAGCAGTACTTC. Translation gives CASSPLGLGLKSAHVYEQYF.

The rearrangement links TRBV25-1 to TRBJ2-2; 8 bases match TRBD1. J lost 7 bases, V lost 3 bases, and 4 bases had no gene match. The CDR3 is made up of 14 amino acids. Germline V gene data show CDR1 as MGHDK and CDR2 as SYGVNS. This CDR3 is CASSDQGAGGELFF. The CDR3, as DNA: TGTGCCAGCAGTGACCAGGGGGCCGGCGGGGAGCTGTTTTTT.

The chain uses TRBV14 and TRBJ2-7, with TRBD2 identical over 13 bases. The CDR3 covers 24 residues. CDR1 is SGHDN and CDR2 is FVKESK in the germline V gene. V trimming: 3 bases; J trimming: 0 bases; junction bases outside the gene matches: 26. The DNA for the CDR3 is TGTGCCAGCAGCCATGTCCAGACATCCTTTTGGACTAGCGGGAGTTACCTCAGCTCCTACGAGCAGTACTTC. Protein: CASSHVQTSFWTSGSYLSSYEQYF.

The V call is TRBV5-1, the J call TRBJ2-7; D remains unclear. CDR1 is SGHRS, CDR2 YFSETQ, per germline. V was trimmed by 4 bases and J by 2 bases, leaving 16 bases between them. The CDR3 extends over 15 amino acids. The CDR3 DNA follows: TGCGCCAGCAGCCCCCCAACTCCTCCGGCCTACGAGCAGTACTTC. It encodes CASSPPTPPAYEQYF.

This chain links TRBV30 with TRBJ2-5; D gene unclear. Trimming took 7 bases from V and 1 from J, leaving 13 bases between them. The CDR3 length is 13 residues. Germline CDR1 is GTSNPN and CDR2 is SVGIG (reference sequence). In DNA, the CDR3 is TGTGCCTCCCAACTGGGAATCCAAGAGACCCAGTACTTC. Protein sequence: CASQLGIQETQYF.

The chain has TRBV6-8 and TRBJ2-5; the D is unclear. The CDR3 loop spans 15 amino acids. V gave up 5 bases and J gave up 1 base, with 14 bases separating them. Per germline, CDR1 MNHGY and CDR2 SAAAGT. CDR3 nucleotide sequence: TGTGCCAGCAGTCCATCCCGCGTCCCCCAAGAGACCCAGTACTTC. It is translated as CASSPSRVPQETQYF.

J is TRBJ2-7 and V is TRBV27; 8 nucleotides agree with TRBD1. V lost 3 bases and J lost 3; bases outside the gene matches: 4. The CDR3 runs to 14 residues. Germline CDR1 reads MNHEY; CDR2 reads SMNVEV (reference sequence). Here the CDR3 reads CASSLKGQGYEQYF. CDR3 bases: TGTGCCAGCAGTTTGAAAGGACAGGGCTACGAGCAGTACTTC.

V gene TRBV7-9 combines with J gene TRBJ2-3, with 10 bases matching TRBD2. V lost 5 bases to trimming and J lost 14 bases; unmatched junction nucleotides: 13. The CDR3 is 14 residues long. Germline CDR1 is SEHNR and CDR2 is FQNEAQ (reference sequence). The CDR3 protein is CASSPLSSGRNRYF. CDR3 coding DNA: TGTGCCAGCAGCCCCTTATCTAGCGGGAGAAATCGGTATTTT.